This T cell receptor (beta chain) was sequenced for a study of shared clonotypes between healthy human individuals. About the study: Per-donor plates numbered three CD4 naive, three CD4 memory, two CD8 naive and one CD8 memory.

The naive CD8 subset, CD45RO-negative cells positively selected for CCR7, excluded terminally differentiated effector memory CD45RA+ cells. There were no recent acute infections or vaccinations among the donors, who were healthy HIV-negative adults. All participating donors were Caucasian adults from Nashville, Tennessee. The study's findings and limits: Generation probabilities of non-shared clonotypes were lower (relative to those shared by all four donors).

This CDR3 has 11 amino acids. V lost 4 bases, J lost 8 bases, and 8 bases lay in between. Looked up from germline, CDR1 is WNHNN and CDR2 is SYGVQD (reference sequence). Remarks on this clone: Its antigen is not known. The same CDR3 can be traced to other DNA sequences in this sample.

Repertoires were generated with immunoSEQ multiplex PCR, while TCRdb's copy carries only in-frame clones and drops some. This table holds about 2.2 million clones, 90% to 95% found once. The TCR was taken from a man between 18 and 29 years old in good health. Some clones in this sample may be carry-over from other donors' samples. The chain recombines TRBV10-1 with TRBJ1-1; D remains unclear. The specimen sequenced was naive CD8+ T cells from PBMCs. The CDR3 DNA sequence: TGCGCCAGCAGTGGAGGCAGCGAAGCTTTCTTT. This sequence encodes CASSGGSEAFF.